A selection of T cell receptor beta chains follows, all from one sample in a study of CD8 T cells in Susac syndrome. TCRdb re-called the immunoSEQ multiplex PCR reads through MiXCR, storing one row per CDR3 protein. Of hundreds of thousands of distinct CDR3 sequences listed, 89% are singletons. The sample taken for sequencing was CD8+ T cells from PBMCs. The receptors were sampled from a human donor with multiple sclerosis. The CDR3 runs from the conserved cysteine through the conserved F or W. Fields, in order: clone size, J gene, D gene, V gene, CDR3 protein, CDR3 DNA. A D gene is named only where the DNA matches it firmly. Clone size is not always given. Where it is, it says once, few, many or a class for expanded clones.

>.|TRBJ1-1|.|TRBV4-1
CASSRQVQDLMNTEAFF
TGCGCCAGCAGCCGACAAGTACAGGATTTAATGAACACTGAAGCTTTCTTT
>once|TRBJ2-3|.|TRBV24-1
CATSDGEDRVLFNTDTQYF
TGTGCCACCAGTGATGGAGAGGACCGAGTCCTTTTTAACACAGATACGCAGTATTTT
>many|TRBJ2-7|.|TRBV7-6
CASSLGRGYEQYF
TGTGCCAGCAGCTTAGGGCGGGGCTACGAGCAGTACTTC
>.|TRBJ2-5|TRBD1|TRBV15
CATSRPRGDRASEETQYF
TGTGCCACCAGCAGACCCCGCGGGGACAGGGCCTCAGAAGAGACCCAGTACTTC
>.|TRBJ2-7|.|TRBV10-3
CAISTGVYEQYF
TGTGCCATCAGTACCGGGGTGTACGAGCAGTACTTC
>.|TRBJ2-7|TRBD1|TRBV20-1
CSANRDRGRYEQYF
TGCAGTGCTAACCGGGACAGGGGAAGATACGAGCAGTACTTC
>.|TRBJ2-5|.|TRBV6-2/TRBV6-3
CASSFSRETQYF
TGTGCCAGCAGTTTTTCGCGGGAGACCCAGTACTTC
>.|TRBJ1-3|TRBD1|TRBV20-1
CSARKTGNSGNTIYF
TGCAGTGCTAGAAAGACAGGGAACTCTGGAAACACCATATATTTT
>.|TRBJ2-7|.|TRBV6-5
CASSYSWGFQTYEQYF
TGTGCCAGCAGTTACTCGTGGGGTTTTCAGACCTACGAGCAGTACTTC
>few|TRBJ2-7|.|TRBV10-3
CAISESRTVYEQYF
TGTGCCATCAGTGAGTCAAGGACAGTCTACGAGCAGTACTTC